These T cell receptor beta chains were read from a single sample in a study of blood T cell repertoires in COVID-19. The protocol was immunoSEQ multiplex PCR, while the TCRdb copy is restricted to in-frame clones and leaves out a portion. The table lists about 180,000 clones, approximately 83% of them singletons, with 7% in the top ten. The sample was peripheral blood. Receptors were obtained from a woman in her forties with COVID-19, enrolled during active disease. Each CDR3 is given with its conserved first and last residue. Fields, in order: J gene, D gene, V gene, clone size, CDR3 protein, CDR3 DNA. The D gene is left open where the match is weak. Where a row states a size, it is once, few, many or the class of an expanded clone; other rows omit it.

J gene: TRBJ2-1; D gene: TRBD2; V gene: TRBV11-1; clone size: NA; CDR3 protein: CASSRRKRTSENEQFF; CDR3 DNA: TGTGCCAGCAGTCGACGAAAGCGGACTAGCGAGAATGAGCAGTTCTTC
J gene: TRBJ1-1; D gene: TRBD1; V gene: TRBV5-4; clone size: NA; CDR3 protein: CASSFNTGGEAFF; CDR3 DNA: TGTGCCAGCAGCTTTAATACAGGGGGGGAAGCTTTCTTT
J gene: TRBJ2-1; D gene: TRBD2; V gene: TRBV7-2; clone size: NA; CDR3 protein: CASSSQRGGSSYNEQFF; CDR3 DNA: TGTGCCAGCAGCTCGCAACGGGGGGGGAGCTCCTACAATGAGCAGTTCTTC
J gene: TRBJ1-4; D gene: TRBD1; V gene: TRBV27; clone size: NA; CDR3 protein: CASSLQGGEKLFF; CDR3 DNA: TGTGCCAGCAGTTTACAGGGGGGTGAAAAACTGTTTTTT
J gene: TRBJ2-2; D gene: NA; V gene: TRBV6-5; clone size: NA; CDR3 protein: CASRLRHDYTGELFF; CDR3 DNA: TGTGCCAGCAGGCTACGTCATGACTACACCGGGGAGCTGTTTTTT
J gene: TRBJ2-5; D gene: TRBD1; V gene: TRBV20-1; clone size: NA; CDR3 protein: CSASGTGTGEGKTQYF; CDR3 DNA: TGCAGTGCTAGTGGTACAGGGACAGGGGAAGGAAAGACCCAGTACTTC
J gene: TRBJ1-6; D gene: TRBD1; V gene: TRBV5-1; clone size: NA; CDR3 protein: CASSGDRGLGSPLHF; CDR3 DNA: TGCGCCAGCAGCGGGGACAGGGGGCTAGGATCACCCCTCCACTTT
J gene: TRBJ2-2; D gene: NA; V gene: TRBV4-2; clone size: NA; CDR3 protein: CASSQPLNTGELFF; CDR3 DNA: TGTGCCAGCAGCCAACCTCTGAACACCGGGGAGCTGTTTTTT
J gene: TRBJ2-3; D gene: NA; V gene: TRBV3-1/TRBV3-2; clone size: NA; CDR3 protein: CASSQASQLNTDTQYF; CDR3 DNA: TGTGCCAGCAGCCAGGCGAGTCAACTAAACACAGATACGCAGTATTTT
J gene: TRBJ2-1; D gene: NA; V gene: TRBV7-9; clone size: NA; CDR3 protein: CASSPRDNEQFF; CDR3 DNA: TGTGCCAGCAGCCCCAGGGACAATGAGCAGTTCTTC
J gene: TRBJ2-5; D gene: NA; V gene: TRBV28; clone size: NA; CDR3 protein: CASRDNRVEETQYF; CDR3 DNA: TGTGCCAGCAGAGATAACAGGGTCGAAGAGACCCAGTACTTC
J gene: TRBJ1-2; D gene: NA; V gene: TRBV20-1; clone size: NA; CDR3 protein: CSARYNQGYTF; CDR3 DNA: TGCAGTGCTAGATACAATCAAGGCTACACCTTC
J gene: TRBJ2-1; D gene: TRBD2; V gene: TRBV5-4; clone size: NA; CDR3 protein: CASSLEAGGNEQFF; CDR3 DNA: TGTGCCAGCAGCTTGGAAGCGGGGGGCAATGAGCAGTTCTTC
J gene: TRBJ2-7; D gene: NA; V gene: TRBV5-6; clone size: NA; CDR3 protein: CASSRPSGRVGEQYF; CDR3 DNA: TGTGCCAGCAGCCGCCCAAGCGGACGGGTCGGGGAGCAGTACTTC
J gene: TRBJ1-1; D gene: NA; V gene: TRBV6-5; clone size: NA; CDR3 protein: CASSYLPTAQNTEAFF; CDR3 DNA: TGTGCCAGCAGTTACTTGCCGACAGCGCAAAACACTGAAGCTTTCTTT
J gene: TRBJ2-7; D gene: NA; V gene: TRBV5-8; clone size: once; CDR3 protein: CASSLIGEGISEQYF; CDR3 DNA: TGTGCCAGCAGCTTGATCGGTGAGGGAATCTCCGAGCAGTACTTC
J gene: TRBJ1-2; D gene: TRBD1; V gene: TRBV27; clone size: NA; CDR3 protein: CASSLRGQGALANYGYTF; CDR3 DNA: TGTGCCAGCAGTCTACGAGGACAGGGGGCGTTAGCTAACTATGGCTACACCTTC
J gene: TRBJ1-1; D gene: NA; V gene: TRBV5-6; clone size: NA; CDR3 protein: CASSWTGTANTEAFF; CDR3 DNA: TGTGCCAGCAGCTGGACCGGGACTGCGAACACTGAAGCTTTCTTT
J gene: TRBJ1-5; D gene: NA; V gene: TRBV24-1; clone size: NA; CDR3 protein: CATSGDYNQPQHF; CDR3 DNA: TGTGCCACCAGTGGCGATTACAATCAGCCCCAGCATTTT
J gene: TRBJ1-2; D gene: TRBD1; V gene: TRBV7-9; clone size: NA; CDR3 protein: CASSLTGDDYGYTF; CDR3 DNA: TGTGCCAGCAGCTTGACAGGGGACGACTATGGCTACACCTTC
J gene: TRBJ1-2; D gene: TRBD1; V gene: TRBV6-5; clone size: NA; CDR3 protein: CASSYSGTGGSYTF; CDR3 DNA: TGTGCCAGCAGTTACTCCGGGACAGGGGGCAGCTACACCTTC
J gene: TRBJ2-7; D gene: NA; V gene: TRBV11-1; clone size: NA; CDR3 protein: CASSLLTGSSYEQYF; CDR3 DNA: TGTGCCAGCAGCTTACTAACAGGTAGCTCCTACGAGCAGTACTTC
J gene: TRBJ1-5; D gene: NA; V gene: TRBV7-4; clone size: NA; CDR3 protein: CASSQTDRINQPQHF; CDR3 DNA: TGTGCCAGCAGTCAAACCGACAGGATCAATCAGCCCCAGCATTTT
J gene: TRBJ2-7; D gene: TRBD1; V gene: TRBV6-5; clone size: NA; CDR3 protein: CAVQQGSYEQYF; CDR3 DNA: TGTGCCGTACAACAGGGGTCCTACGAGCAGTACTTC
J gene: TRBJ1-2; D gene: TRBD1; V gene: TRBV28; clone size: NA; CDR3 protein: CASRTRQGRIYGYTF; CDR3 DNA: TGTGCCAGCAGAACCCGACAGGGGAGAATTTATGGCTACACCTTC
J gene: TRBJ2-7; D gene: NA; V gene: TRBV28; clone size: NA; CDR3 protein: CASSSTPTYEQYF; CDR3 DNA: TGTGCCAGCAGTTCGACTCCTACCTACGAGCAGTACTTC
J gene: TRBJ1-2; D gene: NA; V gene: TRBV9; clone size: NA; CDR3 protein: CASRRGLGYTF; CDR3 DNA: TGTGCCAGCAGGCGGGGGCTGGGCTACACCTTC
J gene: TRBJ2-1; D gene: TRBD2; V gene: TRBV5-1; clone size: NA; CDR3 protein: CASSLDLAGGAYNEQFF; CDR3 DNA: TGCGCCAGCAGCTTGGATTTGGCGGGAGGGGCCTACAATGAGCAGTTCTTC
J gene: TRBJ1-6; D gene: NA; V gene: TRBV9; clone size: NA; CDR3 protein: CASSVGQIHNSPLHF; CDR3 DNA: TGTGCCAGCAGCGTGGGACAAATTCATAATTCACCCCTCCACTTT
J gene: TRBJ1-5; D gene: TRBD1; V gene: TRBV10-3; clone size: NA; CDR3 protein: CAISRGRIEGSNQPQHF; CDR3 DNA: TGTGCCATCAGCAGGGGGCGCATAGAAGGGAGCAATCAGCCCCAGCATTTT
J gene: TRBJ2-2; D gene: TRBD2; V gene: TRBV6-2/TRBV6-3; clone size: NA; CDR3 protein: CASSSTGPSSGRLPGELFF; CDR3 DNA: TGTGCCAGCAGTTCCACGGGGCCAAGTAGCGGGAGATTACCCGGGGAGCTGTTTTTT
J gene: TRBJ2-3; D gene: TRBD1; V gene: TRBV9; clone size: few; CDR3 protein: CASSVGTDYTDTQYF; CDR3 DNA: TGTGCCAGCAGCGTTGGGACAGATTACACAGATACGCAGTATTTT
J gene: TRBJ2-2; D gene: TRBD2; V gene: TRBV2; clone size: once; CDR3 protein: CASSKAGGTLNTGELFF; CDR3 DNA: TGTGCCAGCAGTAAGGCGGGAGGGACGCTGAACACCGGGGAGCTGTTTTTT
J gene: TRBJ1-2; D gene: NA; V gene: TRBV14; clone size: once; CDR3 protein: CASSEQRSAGGYTF; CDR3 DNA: TGTGCCAGCAGCGAACAACGATCGGCAGGGGGCTACACCTTC
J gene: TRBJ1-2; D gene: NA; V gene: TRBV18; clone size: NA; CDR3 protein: CASSPNGAGRTGYTF; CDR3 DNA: TGTGCCAGCTCACCCAACGGGGCAGGGAGGACTGGCTACACCTTC
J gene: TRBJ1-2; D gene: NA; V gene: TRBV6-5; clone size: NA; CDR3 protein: CASSYYRQTPHYGYTF; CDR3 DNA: TGTGCCAGCAGTTACTACAGACAAACACCTCACTATGGCTACACCTTC
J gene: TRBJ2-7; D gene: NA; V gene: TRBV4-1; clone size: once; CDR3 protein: CASSQDGLPYEQYF; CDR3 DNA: TGCGCCAGCAGCCAAGATGGTCTACCCTACGAGCAGTACTTC
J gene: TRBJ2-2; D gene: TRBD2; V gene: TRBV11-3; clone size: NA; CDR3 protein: CASSSSGMNTGELFF; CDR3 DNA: TGTGCCAGCAGCTCAAGCGGGATGAACACCGGGGAGCTGTTTTTT
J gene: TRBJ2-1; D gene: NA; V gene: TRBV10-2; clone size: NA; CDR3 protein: CASSEVSNEQFF; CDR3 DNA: TGCGCCAGCAGTGAGGTTTCGAATGAGCAGTTCTTC
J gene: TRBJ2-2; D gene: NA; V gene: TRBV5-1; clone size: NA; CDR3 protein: CASSSERGTGELFF; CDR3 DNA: TGCGCCAGCAGCTCGGAAAGGGGCACCGGGGAGCTGTTTTTT
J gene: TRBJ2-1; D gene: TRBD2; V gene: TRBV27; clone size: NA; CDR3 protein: CTGASSWASGKRNEQFF; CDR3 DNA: TGCACCGGGGCCAGCAGCTGGGCTAGCGGGAAAAGGAATGAGCAGTTCTTC
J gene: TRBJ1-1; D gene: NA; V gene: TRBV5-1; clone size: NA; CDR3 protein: CASSLVTGSLIEAFF; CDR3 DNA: TGCGCCAGCAGCTTGGTTACGGGGTCTCTGATTGAAGCTTTCTTT
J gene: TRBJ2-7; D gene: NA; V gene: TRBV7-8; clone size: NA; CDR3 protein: CASSLGRPSSYEQYF; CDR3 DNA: TGTGCCAGCAGCTTAGGCAGGCCCAGCTCCTACGAGCAGTACTTC
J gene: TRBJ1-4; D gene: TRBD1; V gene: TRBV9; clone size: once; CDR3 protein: CASSVEGQGQYEKLFF; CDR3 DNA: TGTGCCAGCAGCGTAGAGGGACAGGGTCAGTACGAAAAACTGTTTTTT
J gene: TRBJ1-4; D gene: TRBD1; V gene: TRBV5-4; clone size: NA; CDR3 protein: CASSGEQGANEKLFF; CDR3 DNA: TGTGCCAGCAGCGGAGAACAGGGGGCGAATGAAAAACTGTTTTTT
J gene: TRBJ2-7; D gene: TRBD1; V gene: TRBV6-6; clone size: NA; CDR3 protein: CAIQTGQGRHEQYF; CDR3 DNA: TGTGCCATACAAACCGGACAGGGGCGGCACGAGCAGTACTTC
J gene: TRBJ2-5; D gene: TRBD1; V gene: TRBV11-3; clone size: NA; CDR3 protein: CASSLGTGVKETQYF; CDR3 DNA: TGTGCCAGCAGCCTGGGGACAGGGGTGAAGGAGACCCAGTACTTC
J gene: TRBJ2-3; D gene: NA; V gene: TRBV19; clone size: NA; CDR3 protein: CASSTLAEYTDTQYF; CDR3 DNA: TGTGCCAGTAGTACCTTAGCGGAATACACAGATACGCAGTATTTT